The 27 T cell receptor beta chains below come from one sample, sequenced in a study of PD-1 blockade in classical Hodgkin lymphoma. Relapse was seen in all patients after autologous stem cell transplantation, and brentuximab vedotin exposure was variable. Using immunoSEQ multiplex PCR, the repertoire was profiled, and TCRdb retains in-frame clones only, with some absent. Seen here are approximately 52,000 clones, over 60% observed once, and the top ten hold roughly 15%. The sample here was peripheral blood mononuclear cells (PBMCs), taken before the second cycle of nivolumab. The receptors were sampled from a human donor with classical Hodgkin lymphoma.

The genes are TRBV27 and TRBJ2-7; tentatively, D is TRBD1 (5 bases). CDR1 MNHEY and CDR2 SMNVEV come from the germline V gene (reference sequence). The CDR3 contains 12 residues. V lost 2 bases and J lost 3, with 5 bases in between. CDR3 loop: CASSLRGYEQYF. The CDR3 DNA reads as TGTGCCAGCAGTTTAAGGGGCTACGAGCAGTACTTC.

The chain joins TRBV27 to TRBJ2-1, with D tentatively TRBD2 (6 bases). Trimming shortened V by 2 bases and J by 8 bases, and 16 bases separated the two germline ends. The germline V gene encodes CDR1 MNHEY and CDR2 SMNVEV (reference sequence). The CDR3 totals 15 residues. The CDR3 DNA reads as TGTGCCAGCAGTTTAAGACTAGAGATTGACTATGAGCAGTTCTTC. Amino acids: CASSLRLEIDYEQFF.

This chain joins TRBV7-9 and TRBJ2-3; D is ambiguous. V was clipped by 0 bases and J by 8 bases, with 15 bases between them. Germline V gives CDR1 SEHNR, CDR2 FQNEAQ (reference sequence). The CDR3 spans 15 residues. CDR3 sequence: CASSLAPMGQVTQYF. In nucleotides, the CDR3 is TGTGCCAGCAGCTTAGCCCCGATGGGCCAGGTTACGCAGTATTTT.

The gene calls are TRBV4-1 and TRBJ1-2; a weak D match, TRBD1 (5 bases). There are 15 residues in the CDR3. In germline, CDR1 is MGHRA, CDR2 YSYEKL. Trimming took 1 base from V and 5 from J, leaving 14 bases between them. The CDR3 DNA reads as TGCGCCAGCAGCCAAGTCTCGGGGACCGCATATGGCTACACCTTC. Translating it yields CASSQVSGTAYGYTF.

CDR3 sequence reads: CASSDFSFGAPTEAFF. CDR3 coding DNA: TGTGCCAGCAGCGATTTCTCTTTTGGGGCGCCCACTGAAGCTTTCTTT. The V call is TRBV11-2, the J call TRBJ1-1; D is possibly TRBD1 (5 bases). V was shortened by 5 bases and J by 4 bases, with 20 bases between the two germline ends. This CDR3 comprises 16 residues. Germline CDR1 is SGHAT and CDR2 is FQNNGV.

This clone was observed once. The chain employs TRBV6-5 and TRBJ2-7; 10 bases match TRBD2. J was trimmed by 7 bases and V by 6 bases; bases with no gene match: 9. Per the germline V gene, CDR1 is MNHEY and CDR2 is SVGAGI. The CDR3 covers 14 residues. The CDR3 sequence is CASRLAGGSGEQYF. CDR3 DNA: TGTGCCAGCAGATTAGCGGGAGGATCTGGAGAGCAGTACTTC.

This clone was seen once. CDR3 sequence reads: CASSLGLAGSIFYEQYF. Here the CDR3 DNA reads TGTGCCAGCAGCTTAGGGCTAGCGGGAAGTATTTTCTACGAGCAGTACTTC. The chain combines TRBV7-9 with TRBJ2-7; 9 positions agree with TRBD2. The CDR3 contains 17 residues. The V gene end was trimmed by 1 base and the J gene end by 3 bases; junction bases not matched to a gene: 10. CDR1 and CDR2 (germline): SEHNR, FQNEAQ (reference sequence).

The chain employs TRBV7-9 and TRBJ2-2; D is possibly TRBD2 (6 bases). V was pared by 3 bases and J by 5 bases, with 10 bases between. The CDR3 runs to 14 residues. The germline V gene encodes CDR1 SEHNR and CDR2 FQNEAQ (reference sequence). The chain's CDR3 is CASSFGLQTGELFF. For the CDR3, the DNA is TGTGCCAGCAGCTTCGGACTACAGACCGGGGAGCTGTTTTTT.

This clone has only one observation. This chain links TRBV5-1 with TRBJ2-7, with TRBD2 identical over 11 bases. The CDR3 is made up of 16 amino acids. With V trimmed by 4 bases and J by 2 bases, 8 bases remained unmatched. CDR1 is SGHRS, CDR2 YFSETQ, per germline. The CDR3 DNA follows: TGCGCCAGCAGCCCGACTAGCGGGGCGAGAACCTACGAGCAGTACTTC. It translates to CASSPTSGARTYEQYF.

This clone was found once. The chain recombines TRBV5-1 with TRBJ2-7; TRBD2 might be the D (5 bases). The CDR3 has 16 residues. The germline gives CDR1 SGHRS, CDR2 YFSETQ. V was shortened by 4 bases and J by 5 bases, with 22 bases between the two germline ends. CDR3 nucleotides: TGCGCCAGCAGCCCCGGAGGATACCAGGCGGGTAACGAGCAGTACTTC. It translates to CASSPGGYQAGNEQYF.

CDR3 nucleotide sequence: TGTGCCAGCAGCCCCGACGGCAATCAGCCCCAGCATTTT. Protein: CASSPDGNQPQHF. This chain uses TRBV7-3 with TRBJ1-5; D is undetermined. Germline CDR1 is SGHTA and CDR2 is FQGTGA. This CDR3 is 13 amino acids long. V lost 5 bases and J 2 bases, leaving 7 bases between the germline ends.

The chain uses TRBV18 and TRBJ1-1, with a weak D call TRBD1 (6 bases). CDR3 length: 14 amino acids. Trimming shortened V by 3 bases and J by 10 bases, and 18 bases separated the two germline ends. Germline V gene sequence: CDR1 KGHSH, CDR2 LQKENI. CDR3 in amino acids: CASSPQGGGEVAFF. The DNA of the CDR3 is TGTGCCAGCTCACCCCAAGGAGGGGGTGAGGTAGCTTTCTTT. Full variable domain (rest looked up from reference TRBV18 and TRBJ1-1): NAGVMQNPRHLVRRRGQEARLRCSPMKGHSHVYWYRQLPEEGLKFMVYLQKENIIDESGMPKERFSAEFPKEGPSILRIQQVVRGDSAAYFCASSPQGGGEVAFFGQGTRLTVV.

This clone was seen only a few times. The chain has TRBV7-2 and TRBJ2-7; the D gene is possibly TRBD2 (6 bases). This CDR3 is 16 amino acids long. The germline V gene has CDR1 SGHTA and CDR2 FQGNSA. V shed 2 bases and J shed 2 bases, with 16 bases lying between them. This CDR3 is CASSLRFTGETYEQYF. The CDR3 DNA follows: TGTGCCAGCAGCTTAAGGTTTACGGGGGAAACCTACGAGCAGTACTTC.

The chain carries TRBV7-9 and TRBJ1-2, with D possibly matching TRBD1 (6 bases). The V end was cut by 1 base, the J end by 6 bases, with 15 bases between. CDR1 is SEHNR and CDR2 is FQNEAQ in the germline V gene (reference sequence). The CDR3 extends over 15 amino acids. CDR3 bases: TGTGCCAGCAGCTTAGTTAGGAGGGGGGACGATGGCTACACCTTC. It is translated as CASSLVRRGDDGYTF.

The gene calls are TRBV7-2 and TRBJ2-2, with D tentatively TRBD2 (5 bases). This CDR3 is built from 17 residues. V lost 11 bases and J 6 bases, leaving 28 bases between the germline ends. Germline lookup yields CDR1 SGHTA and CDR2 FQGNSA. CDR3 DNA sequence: TGTGCCTCCTTTATTGGTCTGAGGGAGCGCCTTCCCGGGGAGCTGTTTTTT. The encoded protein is CASFIGLRERLPGELFF.

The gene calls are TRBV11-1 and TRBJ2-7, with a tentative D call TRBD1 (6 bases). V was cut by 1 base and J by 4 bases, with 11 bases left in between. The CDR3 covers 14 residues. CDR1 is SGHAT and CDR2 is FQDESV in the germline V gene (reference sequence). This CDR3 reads CASSLDPQGYEQYF. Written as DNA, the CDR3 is TGTGCCAGCAGCTTAGATCCTCAGGGGTACGAGCAGTACTTC.

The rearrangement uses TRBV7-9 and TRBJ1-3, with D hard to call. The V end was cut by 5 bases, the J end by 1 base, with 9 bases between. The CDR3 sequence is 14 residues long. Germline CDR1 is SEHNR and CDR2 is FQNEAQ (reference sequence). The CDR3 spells CASSPSASGNTIYF. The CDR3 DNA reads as TGTGCCAGCAGCCCTAGCGCGTCTGGAAACACCATATATTTT. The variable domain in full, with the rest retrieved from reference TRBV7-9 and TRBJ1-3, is DTGVSQNPRHKITKRGQNVTFRCDPISEHNRLYWYRQTLGQGPEFLTYFQNEAQLEKSRLLSDRFSAERPKGSFSTLEIQRTEQGDSAMYLCASSPSASGNTIYFGEGSWLTVV.

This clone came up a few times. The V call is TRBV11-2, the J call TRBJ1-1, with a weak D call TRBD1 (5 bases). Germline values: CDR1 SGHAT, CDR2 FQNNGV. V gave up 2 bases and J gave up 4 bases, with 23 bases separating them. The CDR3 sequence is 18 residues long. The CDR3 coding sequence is TGTGCCAGCAGCTTAACGAGTTGGTATGGGGGAGGAGGCACTGAAGCTTTCTTT. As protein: CASSLTSWYGGGGTEAFF.

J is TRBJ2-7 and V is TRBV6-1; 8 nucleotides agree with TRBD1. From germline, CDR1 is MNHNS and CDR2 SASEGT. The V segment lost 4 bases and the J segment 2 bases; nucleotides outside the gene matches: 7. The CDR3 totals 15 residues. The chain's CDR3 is CASSVLTGDPYEQYF. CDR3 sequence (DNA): TGTGCCAGCAGTGTTCTGACAGGGGACCCCTACGAGCAGTACTTC.

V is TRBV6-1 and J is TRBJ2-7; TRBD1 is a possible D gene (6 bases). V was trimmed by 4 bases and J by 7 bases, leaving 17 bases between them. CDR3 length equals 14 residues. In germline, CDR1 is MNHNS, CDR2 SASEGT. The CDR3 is CASSGQAYRGEQYF. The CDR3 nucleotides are TGTGCCAGCAGTGGACAGGCCTACCGGGGTGAGCAGTACTTC.

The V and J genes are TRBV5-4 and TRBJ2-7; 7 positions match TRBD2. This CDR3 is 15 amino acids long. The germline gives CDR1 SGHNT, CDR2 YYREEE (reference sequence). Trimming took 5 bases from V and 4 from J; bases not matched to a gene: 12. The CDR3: CASSPSTGGYYEQYF. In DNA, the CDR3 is TGTGCCAGCAGTCCCTCTACGGGAGGTTATTACGAGCAGTACTTC.

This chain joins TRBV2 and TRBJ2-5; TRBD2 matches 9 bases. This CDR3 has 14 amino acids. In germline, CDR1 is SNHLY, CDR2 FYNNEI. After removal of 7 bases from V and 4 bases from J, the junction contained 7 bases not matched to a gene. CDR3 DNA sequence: TGTGCCAGCACGTGGGCGGGAGGGGGAGAGACCCAGTACTTC. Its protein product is CASTWAGGGETQYF.

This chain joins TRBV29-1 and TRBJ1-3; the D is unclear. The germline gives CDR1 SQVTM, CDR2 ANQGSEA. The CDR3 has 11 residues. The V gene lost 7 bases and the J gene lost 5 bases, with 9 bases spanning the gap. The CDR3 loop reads CSAEHRNTIYF. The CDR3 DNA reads TGCAGCGCCGAACACCGAAACACCATATATTTT. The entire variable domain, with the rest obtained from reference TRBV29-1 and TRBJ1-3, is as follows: SAVISQKPSRDICQRGTSLTIQCQVDSQVTMMFWYRQQPGQSLTLIATANQGSEATYESGFVIDKFPISRPNLTFSTLTVSNMSPEDSSIYLCSAEHRNTIYFGEGSWLTVV.

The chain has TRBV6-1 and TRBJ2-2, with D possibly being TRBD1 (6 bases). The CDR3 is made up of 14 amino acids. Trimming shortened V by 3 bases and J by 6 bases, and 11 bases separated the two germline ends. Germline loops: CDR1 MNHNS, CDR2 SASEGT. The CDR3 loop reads CASSEPYRAGELFF. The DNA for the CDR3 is TGTGCCAGCAGTGAGCCCTACAGGGCCGGGGAGCTGTTTTTT.

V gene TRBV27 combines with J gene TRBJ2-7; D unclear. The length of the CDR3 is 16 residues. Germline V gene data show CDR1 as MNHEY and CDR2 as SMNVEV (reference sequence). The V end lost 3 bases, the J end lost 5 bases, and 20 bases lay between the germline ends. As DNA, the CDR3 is TGTGCCAGCAGTTTTGGGATTCCGGGCCTTGGGGACGAGCAGTACTTC. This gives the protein CASSFGIPGLGDEQYF.

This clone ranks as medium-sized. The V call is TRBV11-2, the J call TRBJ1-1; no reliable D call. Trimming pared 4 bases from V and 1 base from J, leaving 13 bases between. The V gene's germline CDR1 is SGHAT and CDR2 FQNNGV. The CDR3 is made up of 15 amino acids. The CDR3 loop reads CASSSALGSNTEAFF. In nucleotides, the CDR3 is TGTGCCAGCAGCTCAGCTCTGGGCTCGAACACTGAAGCTTTCTTT.

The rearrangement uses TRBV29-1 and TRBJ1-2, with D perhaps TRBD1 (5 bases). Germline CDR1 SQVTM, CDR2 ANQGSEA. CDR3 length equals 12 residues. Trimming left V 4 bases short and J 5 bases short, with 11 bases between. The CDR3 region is CSVGPGKYGYTF. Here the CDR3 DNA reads TGCAGCGTTGGCCCAGGGAAGTATGGCTACACCTTC.